A single sample gave rise to the 2 T cell receptor beta chains below, sequenced in a study of blood T cell repertoires in COVID-19. The protocol was immunoSEQ multiplex PCR, while the TCRdb copy is restricted to in-frame clones and leaves out a portion. Counted here are 100,000 or so clones, about 89% occurring once; the ten biggest clones make up around 10%. Source material: peripheral blood. These receptors all stem from a woman in her 30s with acute or convalescent COVID-19.

The chain is built from TRBV2 and TRBJ1-4; D gene ambiguous. Trimming stripped 6 bases from V and 3 bases from J, with 8 bases between. Germline values: CDR1 SNHLY, CDR2 FYNNEI. The CDR3 extends over 13 amino acids. CDR3 region: CASRQSPNEKLFF. As DNA, the CDR3 is TGTGCCAGCAGACAGAGCCCTAATGAAAAACTGTTTTTT.

The chain is built from TRBV11-1 and TRBJ2-5; possible D gene TRBD2, 5 bases. Germline V gene lookup returns CDR1 SGHAT and CDR2 FQDESV (reference sequence). The CDR3 runs 13 residues. Trimming cost V 3 bases and J 1 base, with 6 bases left between them. The CDR3 reads CASSFGIQETQYF. CDR3 DNA: TGTGCCAGCAGCTTCGGGATCCAAGAGACCCAGTACTTC.